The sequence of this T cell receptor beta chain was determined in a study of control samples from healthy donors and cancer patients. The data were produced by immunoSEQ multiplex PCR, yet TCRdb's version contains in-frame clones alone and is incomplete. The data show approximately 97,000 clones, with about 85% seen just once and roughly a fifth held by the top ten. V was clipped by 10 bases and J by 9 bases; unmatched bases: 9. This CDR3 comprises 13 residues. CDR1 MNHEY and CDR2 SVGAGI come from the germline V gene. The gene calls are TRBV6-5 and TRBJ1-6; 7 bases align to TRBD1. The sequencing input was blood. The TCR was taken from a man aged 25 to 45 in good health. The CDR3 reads CATRRDRVSPLHF. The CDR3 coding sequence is TGTGCCACGCGACGGGACAGAGTTTCACCCCTCCACTTT.